The 25 T cell receptor beta chains listed next were all sequenced from one sample in a study of early T cells in non-severe SARS-CoV-2 infection. TCRdb re-called the 5' RACE reads with MiXCR, one entry per CDR3 protein. There are 50,000 to 75,000 distinct CDR3 sequences in the sample; around 13% occur only once, and 0.95% to 1.5% lies in the top ten. The material was whole blood, obtained at baseline. The receptors shown here come from an adult who was a healthcare worker with PCR-confirmed SARS-CoV-2 infection or an uninfected control (not recorded which). The donor label of this sample is uncertain.

This clonotype turned up a few times. V usage is TRBV18 and J usage is TRBJ1-2; D unclear. Between the trimmed V and J ends, which lost 3 bases and 0 bases, there was a span of 8 bases. This CDR3 region has 14 residues. Per germline, CDR1 KGHSH and CDR2 LQKENI. As DNA, the CDR3 is TGTGCCAGCTCACCCAGTAGGACTAACTATGGCTACACCTTC. Its translation: CASSPSRTNYGYTF. Full variable domain (rest looked up from reference TRBV18 and TRBJ1-2): NAGVMQNPRHLVRRRGQEARLRCSPMKGHSHVYWYRQLPEEGLKFMVYLQKENIIDESGMPKERFSAEFPKEGPSILRIQQVVRGDSAAYFCASSPSRTNYGYTFGSGTRLTVV.

The chain has TRBV9 and TRBJ1-3; D gene unclear. V gave up 0 bases and J gave up 0 bases, with 10 bases separating them. This CDR3 is 16 amino acids long. Germline-derived CDR1 and CDR2 are SGDLS and YYNGEE. The CDR3 region has the DNA TGTGCCAGCAGCGTAGAGGGCAGGCTCTCTGGAAACACCATATATTTT. Residues: CASSVEGRLSGNTIYF.

In this sample, this clonotype turned up a few times. Here the CDR3 DNA reads TGCAGTGCTCCATCTTCTGGGGACACTGAAGCTTTCTTT. Protein product: CSAPSSGDTEAFF. The V gene is TRBV20-1, the J gene TRBJ1-1; D not certain. The germline V gene has CDR1 DFQATT and CDR2 SNEGSKA (reference sequence). V lost 5 bases and J 3 bases, leaving 13 bases between the germline ends. There are 13 residues in the CDR3.

The chain recombines TRBV9 with TRBJ1-1, with a weak D call TRBD1 (6 bases). Trimming pared 0 bases from V and 2 bases from J, leaving 11 bases between. The CDR3 spans 15 residues. CDR1 and CDR2 (germline): SGDLS, YYNGEE. CDR3 residues: CASSVDGGPNTEAFF. In DNA, the CDR3 is TGTGCCAGCAGCGTAGACGGGGGGCCTAACACTGAAGCTTTCTTT.

This clonotype was recorded a few times. This chain links TRBV9 with TRBJ1-2; D gene uncertain. The V gene's germline CDR1 is SGDLS and CDR2 YYNGEE. Trimming took off 0 bases at V and 1 base at J, with 4 bases between the two ends. This CDR3 comprises 13 residues. The CDR3 DNA is TGTGCCAGCAGCGTAGTGGGTAACTATGGCTACACCTTC. This codes for CASSVVGNYGYTF.

J is TRBJ2-3 and V is TRBV12-3 or TRBV12-4; perhaps TRBD2 as D (6 bases). The CDR3 totals 15 residues. V was clipped by 4 bases and J by 0 bases, with 11 bases between them. CDR3 sequence: CASSSRRGSTDTQYF. The DNA of the CDR3 is TGTGCCAGCAGTTCAAGGAGGGGTAGCACAGATACGCAGTATTTT.

The chain carries TRBV7-8 and TRBJ2-7, with 7 bases lining up with TRBD2. The CDR3 has 15 amino acids. The V segment lost 2 bases and the J segment 3 bases; nucleotides outside the gene matches: 7. Per germline, CDR1 SGHVS and CDR2 FQNEAQ. The CDR3 region has the DNA TGTGCCAGCAGCTTAAGCGGGGTCGTATACTACGAGCAGTACGTC. As protein: CASSLSGVVYYEQYV.

The gene calls are TRBV29-1 and TRBJ2-3, with TRBD1 matching over 10 bases. Per germline, CDR1 SQVTM and CDR2 ANQGSEA. The V gene end was trimmed by 2 bases and the J gene end by 5 bases; junction bases not matched to a gene: 13. This CDR3 comprises 17 residues. The CDR3: CSVEQGVGTGERDTQYF. The CDR3 DNA reads TGCAGCGTTGAACAGGGAGTGGGGACAGGGGAGAGAGATACGCAGTATTTT.

This clonotype has a handful of counts. CDR3 sequence (DNA): TGCGCCAGCAGCTTGGTAGGCGGGAGCAATGAGCAGTTCTTC. Translated: CASSLVGGSNEQFF. The V call is TRBV5-1, the J call TRBJ2-1; 7 nucleotides align to TRBD2. This CDR3 is 14 amino acids long. Germline V gene sequence: CDR1 SGHRS, CDR2 YFSETQ. V was clipped by 0 bases and J by 6 bases; unmatched bases: 3.

This chain connects TRBV5-6 to TRBJ1-5, with a possible D match to TRBD1 (6 bases). Germline V gene sequence: CDR1 SGHDT, CDR2 YYEEEE. The CDR3 is made up of 13 amino acids. The ends were cut back, 2 bases at V and 9 bases at J, with 12 bases in the middle. CDR3 sequence (DNA): TGTGCCAGCAGCTTAACAGGGACTCTGCCCCAGCATTTT. Translating it yields CASSLTGTLPQHF.

J is TRBJ2-4 and V is TRBV12-3 or TRBV12-4, with D unclear. The CDR3 loop spans 12 amino acids. V lost 4 bases and J lost 1, with 2 bases in between. This CDR3 reads CASSSAKNIQYF. The CDR3 bases are TGTGCCAGCAGTTCGGCCAAAAACATTCAGTACTTC.

This clonotype has just a few counts. This chain's CDR3 is CASSIGQGGEKLFF. Written as DNA, the CDR3 is TGTGCCAGTAGTATTGGACAGGGAGGGGAAAAACTGTTTTTT. This chain uses TRBV19 with TRBJ1-4; 8 nucleotides match TRBD1. This CDR3 contains 14 residues. V lost 3 bases to trimming and J lost 8 bases; unmatched junction nucleotides: 5. CDR1 is LNHDA, CDR2 SQIVND, per germline (reference sequence).

Remarks on this clonotype: At one boundary the junction diverges from the germline segment, which might be a read error. CDR3 protein: CVSSYSAGGADTQYF. The CDR3 DNA is TGTGTCAGCAGTTACTCAGCAGGGGGCGCGGATACGCAGTATTTT. The V and J genes are TRBV6-5 and TRBJ2-3; 8 nucleotides agree with TRBD1. The length of the CDR3 is 15 residues. Per germline, CDR1 MNHEY and CDR2 SVGAGI.

The chain uses TRBV20-1 and TRBJ2-3, with D perhaps TRBD1 or TRBD2 (5 bases each). V was cut by 6 bases and J by 5 bases, with 21 bases left in between. The CDR3 extends over 15 amino acids. In germline, CDR1 is DFQATT, CDR2 SNEGSKA (reference sequence). The CDR3 coding sequence is TGCAGTGCCCCGGGACCACCGGGCGTCAGAGATACGCAGTATTTT. It translates to CSAPGPPGVRDTQYF.

This clonotype was counted only a few times. The chain carries TRBV27 and TRBJ2-2, with D maybe TRBD2 (6 bases). This CDR3 comprises 13 residues. Trimming shortened V by 2 bases and J by 5 bases, and 6 bases separated the two germline ends. Per germline, CDR1 MNHEY and CDR2 SMNVEV (reference sequence). CDR3 nucleotides: TGTGCCAGCAGTTTACGGGGGACCGGGGAGCTGTTTTTT. Amino acids: CASSLRGTGELFF.

Only a few counts were recorded for this clonotype. The rearrangement uses TRBV28 and TRBJ1-3, with TRBD1 as a possible D gene (6 bases). The V gene's germline CDR1 is MDHEN and CDR2 SYDVKM. CDR3 length: 15 residues. Trimming removed 3 bases from V and 3 bases from J, with 12 bases in between. This CDR3 is CASSFPGTHGNTIYF. In DNA, the CDR3 is TGTGCCAGCAGTTTCCCCGGGACACATGGAAACACCATATATTTT.

This chain joins TRBV6-1 and TRBJ1-4, with D maybe TRBD1 (5 bases). CDR3 length: 12 amino acids. The V end was cut by 9 bases, the J end by 7 bases, with 12 bases between. CDR1 is MNHNS, CDR2 SASEGT, per germline. The CDR3 loop reads CASTSGGEKLFF. The DNA for the CDR3 is TGTGCCAGTACCTCCGGGGGTGAAAAACTGTTTTTT.

The chain joins TRBV29-1 to TRBJ2-3; TRBD1 aligns across 8 bases. CDR1 and CDR2 from the germline V gene are SQVTM and ANQGSEA. After removal of 6 bases from V and 0 bases from J, the junction contained 11 bases not matched to a gene. The CDR3 spans 16 residues. The chain's CDR3 is CSVDRALSPSTDTQYF. For the CDR3, the DNA is TGCAGCGTGGACAGGGCGCTGAGCCCTAGCACAGATACGCAGTATTTT.

The CDR3 nucleotides read TGTGCCAGCAGCATTGACAATGAGCAGTTCTTC. Protein: CASSIDNEQFF. The rearrangement joins TRBV3-1 to TRBJ2-1; D is unresolved. Germline loops: CDR1 LGHDT, CDR2 YNNKEL (reference sequence). The CDR3 is made up of 11 amino acids. Trimming cost V 5 bases and J 5 bases, with 4 bases left between them.

In this sample, this clonotype turned up a few times. The chain carries TRBV11-2 and TRBJ2-3; the D gene is possibly TRBD1 (5 bases). From germline, CDR1 is SGHAT and CDR2 FQNNGV. This CDR3 has 16 amino acids. V was clipped by 1 base and J by 7 bases, with 18 bases between them. For the CDR3, the DNA is TGTGCCAGCAGCTTAGCGTTCAGGGTTGGAATAAATACGCAGTATTTT. It is translated as CASSLAFRVGINTQYF.

This clonotype was detected a few times. This rearrangement joins TRBV7-9 to TRBJ1-3, with D perhaps TRBD1 (5 bases). This CDR3 region has 13 residues. Germline loops: CDR1 SEHNR, CDR2 FQNEAQ (reference sequence). V dropped 4 bases and J dropped 5 bases, with 9 bases sitting between them. The CDR3 sequence is CASSSQERNTIYF. In nucleotides, the CDR3 is TGTGCCAGCAGCTCACAGGAACGAAACACCATATATTTT.

The chain couples TRBV5-6 to TRBJ2-2; 13 bases match TRBD2. Losses at the gene ends were 4 bases for V and 5 bases for J; bases not matched to a gene: 2. This CDR3 comprises 15 residues. Germline V gene data show CDR1 as SGHDT and CDR2 as YYEEEE. DNA for the CDR3: TGTGCCAGCAGCCTGGGACTAGCGGGGACCGGGGAGCTGTTTTTT. It specifies CASSLGLAGTGELFF.

This rearrangement joins TRBV5-1 to TRBJ1-1; tentative D call: TRBD1 (5 bases). CDR3 length: 14 residues. CDR1 is SGHRS and CDR2 is YFSETQ in the germline V gene. Deletions cut 0 bases from V and 8 bases from J, with 14 bases between. In DNA, the CDR3 is TGCGCCAGCAGCTTGGTGCAGGGTGCGGCCGAAGCTTTCTTT. Its translation: CASSLVQGAAEAFF.

This clonotype has ten or more counts. The chain links TRBV27 to TRBJ2-1; possible D gene TRBD1, 5 bases. This CDR3 has 17 amino acids. V dropped 5 bases and J dropped 6 bases, with 23 bases sitting between them. CDR1 and CDR2 from the germline V gene are MNHEY and SMNVEV (reference sequence). This CDR3 reads CASSPISLVSGINEQFF. The CDR3 region has the DNA TGTGCCAGCAGTCCCATCTCTTTAGTCTCAGGGATCAATGAGCAGTTCTTC.

V usage is TRBV18 and J usage is TRBJ1-5; D is unclear. Trimming took 3 bases from V and 2 from J, leaving 14 bases between them. The CDR3 has 16 amino acids. Germline CDR1 KGHSH, CDR2 LQKENI. The chain's CDR3 is CASSPGQPSGNQPQHF. DNA of the CDR3: TGTGCCAGCTCACCCGGGCAGCCAAGCGGCAATCAGCCCCAGCATTTT.